These 28 T cell receptor beta chains came from one sample sequenced in a study of blood T cell repertoires in COVID-19 (dated by TCRdb to 2018 to 2021). Libraries were constructed by the immunoSEQ multiplex PCR assay. What TCRdb holds here is the immuneACCESS table cut down to in-frame rearrangements. Part of the clones is not present; checked against another copy, under half of the missing clones reflect an unresolved V gene, and the others are unexplained. The sample has roughly 14,000 clones on record, roughly 89% of them singletons. The ten largest clones add up to around 33% of the sample. Sequencing was carried out using peripheral blood. The receptors originated from a human donor in a cohort sampled during active COVID-19.

The gene calls are TRBV5-6 and TRBJ1-2, with 8 bases identical to TRBD1. Germline CDR1 and CDR2: SGHDT and YYEEEE. V lost 0 bases to trimming and J lost 1 base; unmatched junction nucleotides: 5. The CDR3 runs 16 residues. CDR3 sequence reads: CASSLAGQDYNYGYTF. The CDR3 DNA sequence: TGTGCCAGCAGCTTGGCGGGACAGGACTATAACTATGGCTACACCTTC.

This rearrangement joins TRBV12-3 or TRBV12-4 to TRBJ1-2; D ambiguous. The CDR3 sequence is 13 residues long. Trimming cost V 4 bases and J 8 bases, with 14 bases left between them. CDR3 nucleotides: TGTGCCAGCAGTTACTCAGGCCCGGGGGGCTACACCTTC. Translating gives CASSYSGPGGYTF.

V and J are TRBV6-5 and TRBJ1-3; perhaps TRBD1 as D (5 bases). This CDR3 comprises 15 residues. V was trimmed by 4 bases and J by 0 bases, leaving 10 bases between them. Per germline, CDR1 MNHEY and CDR2 SVGAGI. The CDR3 sequence is CASSWSGISGNTIYF. The CDR3 DNA sequence: TGTGCCAGCAGTTGGTCAGGGATCTCTGGAAACACCATATATTTT.

CDR3 nucleotide sequence: TGCGCCAGCAGCAGCGGACAGACGAACACTGAAGCTTTCTTT. Residues: CASSSGQTNTEAFF. The chain carries TRBV5-1 and TRBJ1-1; tentatively, D is TRBD1 (6 bases). This CDR3 contains 14 residues. The V end was cut by 4 bases, the J end by 1 base, with 11 bases between. Per the germline V gene, CDR1 is SGHRS and CDR2 is YFSETQ.

The sample holds a few counts of this clone. The chain links TRBV28 to TRBJ2-5; a possible D gene is TRBD2 (7 bases). Germline values: CDR1 MDHEN, CDR2 SYDVKM. V was clipped by 6 bases and J by 3 bases, with 14 bases between them. The CDR3 spans 14 residues. CDR3 sequence: CASRSGGGEETQYF. CDR3 DNA sequence: TGTGCCAGCAGATCCGGAGGGGGGGAAGAGACCCAGTACTTC.

CDR3 sequence (DNA): TGTGCCAGCAGCTTGGTTACCTACGAGCAGTACTTC. It specifies CASSLVTYEQYF. This chain links TRBV5-8 with TRBJ2-7; D uncertain. The germline V gene encodes CDR1 SGHTS and CDR2 YDEGEE. This CDR3 is built from 12 residues. Trimming took off 0 bases at V and 2 bases at J, with 3 bases between the two ends.

The rearrangement uses TRBV7-9 and TRBJ1-4, with 11 positions matching TRBD1. The CDR3 is 14 residues long. CDR1 is SEHNR and CDR2 is FQNEAQ in the germline V gene (reference sequence). The junction had 5 bases not matched to a gene; V was cut back by 6 bases and J by 8 bases. The CDR3 DNA is TGTGCCAGCAGAGGGGGGACAGGGGGAGAAAAACTGTTTTTT. Encoded protein: CASRGGTGGEKLFF.

The gene calls are TRBV28 and TRBJ2-1; TRBD1 agrees at 7 bases. The CDR3 runs to 14 residues. Looked up from germline, CDR1 is MDHEN and CDR2 is SYDVKM. V lost 4 bases and J lost 4; bases outside the gene matches: 4. CDR3 loop: CASSSRDSYNEQFF. DNA for the CDR3: TGTGCCAGCAGTTCCCGGGACAGTTACAATGAGCAGTTCTTC.

The genes are TRBV12-3 or TRBV12-4 and TRBJ2-7; a weak D match, TRBD2 (5 bases). The CDR3 contains 13 residues. The V end lost 6 bases, the J end lost 3 bases, and 12 bases lay between the germline ends. This chain's CDR3 is CASRTDGLYEQYF. CDR3 coding DNA: TGTGCCAGCAGGACGGACGGACTCTACGAGCAGTACTTC.

This chain links TRBV4-3 with TRBJ2-7, with 10 bases lining up with TRBD2. This CDR3 has 16 amino acids. V gave up 4 bases and J gave up 0 bases; unmatched junction bases: 6. CDR1 and CDR2 from the germline V gene are LGHNA and YSLEER. Here the CDR3 reads CASSPAPSGSSYEQYF. The CDR3 region has the DNA TGCGCCAGCAGCCCAGCACCTAGCGGGAGCTCCTACGAGCAGTACTTC.

The V and J genes are TRBV27 and TRBJ1-1; 8 positions agree with TRBD1. J was trimmed by 11 bases and V by 6 bases; bases with no gene match: 8. The CDR3 extends over 12 amino acids. Germline V gene data show CDR1 as MNHEY and CDR2 as SMNVEV (reference sequence). In DNA form, the CDR3 reads TGTGCCAGCAGGACAGGGGACCTTGGCGCTTTCTTT. Amino acids: CASRTGDLGAFF.

The rearrangement links TRBV10-3 to TRBJ2-1; D possibly corresponds to TRBD1 (6 bases). The germline gives CDR1 ENHRY, CDR2 SYGVKD. This CDR3 has 14 amino acids. The V end was cut by 7 bases, the J end by 5 bases, with 15 bases between. The CDR3 protein is CAITPGPGDNEQFF. CDR3 in DNA: TGTGCCATCACTCCCGGGCCAGGGGACAATGAGCAGTTCTTC.

The genes are TRBV5-6 and TRBJ2-1, with unresolved D. This CDR3 comprises 16 residues. V lost 2 bases and J 0 bases, leaving 12 bases between the germline ends. The germline V gene encodes CDR1 SGHDT and CDR2 YYEEEE. For the CDR3, the DNA is TGTGCCAGCAGCTTTAGTGCGTACTACTCCTACAATGAGCAGTTCTTC. As protein: CASSFSAYYSYNEQFF.

The V and J genes are TRBV5-6 and TRBJ2-7; D gene unclear. Germline CDR1 is SGHDT and CDR2 is YYEEEE. Trimming took off 0 bases at V and 3 bases at J, with 4 bases between the two ends. The CDR3 contains 12 residues. Here the CDR3 reads CASSLANYEQYF. CDR3 in DNA: TGTGCCAGCAGCTTGGCCAACTACGAGCAGTACTTC.

The V call is TRBV2, the J call TRBJ2-5, with 10 bases that match TRBD1. This CDR3 has 15 residues. V lost 5 bases, J lost 5 bases, and 8 bases stayed unmatched. Germline V gene sequence: CDR1 SNHLY, CDR2 FYNNEI. This CDR3 is CASSSLGQGDETQYF. For the CDR3, the DNA is TGTGCCAGCAGTTCCCTCGGACAGGGGGATGAGACCCAGTACTTC.

The gene calls are TRBV7-9 and TRBJ1-2; a possible D gene is TRBD1 (5 bases). CDR1 is SEHNR, CDR2 FQNEAQ, per germline (reference sequence). The V end was cut by 1 base, the J end by 8 bases, with 17 bases between. This CDR3 has 15 residues. Here the CDR3 DNA reads TGTGCCAGCAGCTTAGGGGACTCACCAGCCTCCGGCTACACCTTC. Translation: CASSLGDSPASGYTF.

The CDR3 DNA is TGTGCCAGCAGCGCCGGGACTAGCGGGAGAGAGACCCAGTACTTC. Amino acids: CASSAGTSGRETQYF. The chain employs TRBV9 and TRBJ2-5, with 14 bases aligning to TRBD2. This CDR3 spans 15 amino acids. Germline loops: CDR1 SGDLS, CDR2 YYNGEE. Trimming took 3 bases from V and 4 from J; bases not matched to a gene: 2.

J is TRBJ2-7 and V is TRBV2; 7 bases are shared with TRBD1. Germline CDR1 is SNHLY and CDR2 is FYNNEI. CDR3 length: 14 amino acids. V lost 6 bases and J lost 4; bases outside the gene matches: 9. CDR3 bases: TGTGCCAGCAGATTGAGGGGGCAGGGATACGAGCAGTACTTC. It is translated as CASRLRGQGYEQYF.

V gene TRBV2 combines with J gene TRBJ1-2, with 7 bases aligning to TRBD1. Germline V CDR1 and CDR2: SNHLY, FYNNEI. The CDR3 has 16 amino acids. The V gene end was trimmed by 6 bases and the J gene end by 3 bases; junction bases not matched to a gene: 13. The CDR3 spells CASSDRVSFPDYGYTF. Written as DNA, the CDR3 is TGTGCCAGCAGCGACAGGGTTTCGTTCCCGGACTATGGCTACACCTTC.

Here the CDR3 DNA reads TGTGCCAGTACTCCACCTCAGAGGAATCAGCCCCAGCATTTT. Protein product: CASTPPQRNQPQHF. This rearrangement joins TRBV19 to TRBJ1-5; D unresolved. Germline CDR1 and CDR2: LNHDA and SQIVND (reference sequence). CDR3 length equals 14 residues. Trimming removed 7 bases at V and 4 bases at J, with 14 bases between.

This sequence joins TRBV6-2 or TRBV6-3 and TRBJ2-3; D call uncertain. Germline CDR1 MNHEY, CDR2 SVGEGT. Between the trimmed V and J ends, which lost 5 bases and 6 bases, there was a span of 27 bases. This CDR3 is 18 amino acids long. The DNA for the CDR3 is TGTGCCAGCAGTACTCAGAGATCAGGCACCGCCGATTGGGATACGCAGTATTTT. This gives the protein CASSTQRSGTADWDTQYF.

This chain links TRBV3-1 (or the pseudogene TRBV3-2) with TRBJ2-5, with TRBD1 as a possible D gene (6 bases). The germline V and J ends were trimmed by 3 bases and 5 bases, with 13 bases remaining between them. CDR1 and CDR2 from the germline V gene are LGHDT and YNNKEL (reference sequence). The CDR3 consists of 14 residues. The CDR3 spells CASSHPPRGETQYF. CDR3 sequence (DNA): TGTGCCAGCAGCCATCCGCCGAGGGGGGAGACCCAGTACTTC.

The rearrangement joins TRBV5-1 to TRBJ1-2; D possibly corresponds to TRBD1 (5 bases). This CDR3 region has 12 residues. CDR1 is SGHRS and CDR2 is YFSETQ in the germline V gene. V lost 4 bases and J 8 bases, leaving 12 bases between the germline ends. The CDR3 loop is CASSGGVVGYTF. The CDR3 nucleotides are TGCGCCAGCAGCGGAGGGGTGGTGGGCTACACCTTC.

The V and J genes are TRBV7-8 and TRBJ1-2; weak D call: TRBD1 (6 bases). Germline V CDR1 and CDR2: SGHVS, FQNEAQ. The CDR3 has 13 amino acids. V shed 5 bases and J shed 4 bases, with 11 bases lying between them. Here the CDR3 reads CASSTPDSYGYTF. The CDR3 DNA is TGTGCCAGCAGCACCCCGGACAGCTATGGCTACACCTTC.

The chain has TRBV27 and TRBJ2-6; a possible D gene is TRBD2 (6 bases). Germline V gene data show CDR1 as MNHEY and CDR2 as SMNVEV (reference sequence). The CDR3 totals 14 residues. Trimming took off 10 bases at V and 1 base at J, with 11 bases between the two ends. In DNA, the CDR3 is TGTGCCACCGGTCGGGGGTCTGGGGCCAACGTCCTGACTTTC. Protein: CATGRGSGANVLTF.

The chain has TRBV10-3 and TRBJ2-1; D is unresolved. The V gene lost 6 bases and the J gene lost 0 bases, with 18 bases spanning the gap. The germline gives CDR1 ENHRY, CDR2 SYGVKD. The CDR3 totals 17 residues. In DNA form, the CDR3 reads TGTGCCATCAGCGACAACTCTAAACCGAGCTCCTACAATGAGCAGTTCTTC. As protein: CAISDNSKPSSYNEQFF.

The chain has TRBV2 and TRBJ2-5; tentatively, D is TRBD1 (6 bases). The CDR3 spans 13 residues. Per the germline V gene, CDR1 is SNHLY and CDR2 is FYNNEI. The V and J ends lost 7 bases and 2 bases respectively, with 11 bases between them. The CDR3 nucleotides are TGTGCCAGCAACGACGGGACACAAGAGACCCAGTACTTC. Protein product: CASNDGTQETQYF.

The chain employs TRBV7-3 and TRBJ1-2; D is perhaps TRBD1 (5 bases). V lost 5 bases to trimming and J lost 2 bases, with 9 bases between them. The CDR3 runs to 13 residues. The V gene's germline CDR1 is SGHTA and CDR2 FQGTGA. In DNA form, the CDR3 reads TGTGCCAGCAGCCTCGGGGGGAACTATGGCTACACCTTC. Its translation is CASSLGGNYGYTF.